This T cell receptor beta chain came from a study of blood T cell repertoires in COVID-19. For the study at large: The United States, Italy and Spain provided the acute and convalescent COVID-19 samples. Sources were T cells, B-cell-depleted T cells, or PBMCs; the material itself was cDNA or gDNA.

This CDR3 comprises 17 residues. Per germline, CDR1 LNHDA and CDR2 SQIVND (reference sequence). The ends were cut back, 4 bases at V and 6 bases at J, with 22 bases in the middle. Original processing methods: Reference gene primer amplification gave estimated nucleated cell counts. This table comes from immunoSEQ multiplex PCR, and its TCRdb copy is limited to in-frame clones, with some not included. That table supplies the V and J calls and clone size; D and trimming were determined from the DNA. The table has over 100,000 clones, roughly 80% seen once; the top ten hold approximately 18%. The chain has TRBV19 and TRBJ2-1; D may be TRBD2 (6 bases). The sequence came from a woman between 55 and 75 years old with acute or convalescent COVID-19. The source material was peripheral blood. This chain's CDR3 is CASSTPSNRRDSNEQFF. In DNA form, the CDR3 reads TGTGCCAGTAGTACTCCGTCTAACAGGCGGGACTCCAATGAGCAGTTCTTC.